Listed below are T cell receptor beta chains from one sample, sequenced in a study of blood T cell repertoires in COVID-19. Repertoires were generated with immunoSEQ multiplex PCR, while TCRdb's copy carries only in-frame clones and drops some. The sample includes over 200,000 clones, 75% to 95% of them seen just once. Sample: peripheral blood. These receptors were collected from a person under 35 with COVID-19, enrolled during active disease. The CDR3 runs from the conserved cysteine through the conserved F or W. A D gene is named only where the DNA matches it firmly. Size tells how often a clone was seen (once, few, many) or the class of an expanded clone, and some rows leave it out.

CASSLDRDPYNEQFF,TGTGCCAGCAGCTTAGACAGAGACCCCTACAATGAGCAGTTCTTC,once,TRBJ2-1,-,TRBV7-6
CASSYRGGTEAFF,TGTGCCAGCAGTTACCGGGGGGGGACTGAAGCTTTCTTT,-,TRBJ1-1,-,TRBV6-6
CASSFDRRWNYGYTF,TGTGCCAGCAGCTTCGACAGGAGGTGGAACTATGGCTACACCTTC,-,TRBJ1-2,-,TRBV14
CASSLYSYNEQFF,TGTGCCAGCAGCTTGTACAGTTACAATGAGCAATTCTTC,-,TRBJ2-1,-,TRBV11-2
CASSHLAGGSADTQYF,TGTGCCAGCAGCCACTTAGCGGGAGGAAGCGCAGATACGCAGTATTTT,once,TRBJ2-3,TRBD2,TRBV7-9
CASSSGQGLSYEQYF,TGTGCCAGCAGCTCCGGACAGGGACTCTCCTACGAGCAGTACTTC,once,TRBJ2-7,TRBD1,TRBV11-3
CASSRTNQPQHF,TGTGCCAGCAGCCGGACAAATCAGCCCCAGCATTTT,-,TRBJ1-5,-,TRBV3-1/TRBV3-2
CASSATGLVTDTQYF,TGTGCCAGCAGCGCCACCGGACTAGTCACAGATACGCAGTATTTT,-,TRBJ2-3,TRBD2,TRBV9
CASSEIAGENGELFF,TGTGCCAGCAGTGAAATAGCGGGAGAAAACGGGGAGCTGTTTTTT,-,TRBJ2-2,TRBD2,TRBV25-1
CASSPLAASYNEQFF,TGCGCCAGCAGCCCTCTAGCAGCCTCCTACAATGAGCAGTTCTTC,-,TRBJ2-1,-,TRBV4-3
CASSLGGQGTDTQYF,TGCGCCAGCAGCTTGGGGGGACAGGGGACAGATACGCAGTATTTT,-,TRBJ2-3,TRBD1,TRBV5-1
CASSSPAGQGLGDTQYF,TGTGCCAGCAGCTCACCCGCTGGACAGGGATTAGGGGATACGCAGTATTTT,-,TRBJ2-3,TRBD1,TRBV7-2
CASSIGLAADTQYF,TGTGCCAGTAGTATTGGACTAGCGGCAGATACGCAGTATTTT,few,TRBJ2-3,TRBD2,TRBV19
CASSPRQVNTEAFF,TGTGCCAGCAGTCCCCGGCAGGTGAACACTGAAGCTTTCTTT,-,TRBJ1-1,-,TRBV14
CASAGQAQETQYF,TGTGCCAGCGCGGGCCAGGCGCAGGAGACCCAGTACTTC,-,TRBJ2-5,-,TRBV28
CASSYPTGVTEAFF,TGTGCCAGCAGCTACCCGACAGGGGTCACTGAAGCTTTCTTT,-,TRBJ1-1,TRBD1,TRBV5-5
CASSISGQPQHF,TGTGCCAGTAGTATCTCGGGACAGCCCCAGCATTTT,-,TRBJ1-5,-,TRBV19
CASSSRDINEKLFF,TGTGCCAGCAGCTCGAGGGACATTAATGAAAAACTGTTTTTT,-,TRBJ1-4,-,TRBV7-9
CASSQDTSGNEQFF,TGTGCCAGCAGCCAAGATACTAGCGGGAATGAGCAGTTCTTC,once,TRBJ2-1,TRBD2,TRBV4-2
CATGTGDDQPQHF,TGTGCCACCGGGACAGGGGACGATCAGCCCCAGCATTTT,-,TRBJ1-5,TRBD1,TRBV10-3
CASSPKMAGSYEQYF,TGTGCCAGCAGTCCGAAAATGGCGGGGTCCTACGAGCAGTACTTC,-,TRBJ2-7,-,TRBV6-2/TRBV6-3
CASSLAGLAGLIPDTQYF,TGTGCCAGCAGCTTAGCCGGACTAGCGGGATTAATCCCAGATACGCAGTATTTT,-,TRBJ2-3,TRBD2,TRBV7-9
CASSYDRGNEQFF,TGTGCCAGTAGTTATGACAGGGGCAATGAGCAGTTCTTC,-,TRBJ2-1,TRBD1,TRBV19
CASSLSGGRGNEQFF,TGTGCCAGCAGTTTGAGCGGGGGGAGAGGGAATGAGCAGTTCTTC,-,TRBJ2-1,TRBD2,TRBV27
CASTSSTADTQYF,TGTGCCAGCACCTCGTCTACGGCAGATACGCAGTATTTT,-,TRBJ2-3,-,TRBV11-2
CASSYYSTDPGHF,TGTGCCAGCAGTTACTACTCGACTGACCCTGGGCATTTT,-,TRBJ1-5,-,TRBV6-6
CASSLADRGTDTQYF,TGTGCCAGCAGTCTCGCTGACAGGGGCACAGATACGCAGTATTTT,-,TRBJ2-3,TRBD1,TRBV28
CASRDRTPHGYTF,TGTGCCAGTCGGGACAGGACTCCTCATGGCTACACCTTC,-,TRBJ1-2,TRBD1,TRBV6-4
CASSATGGADQPQHF,TGTGCCAGCAGCGCCACAGGGGGCGCAGATCAGCCCCAGCATTTT,-,TRBJ1-5,TRBD1,TRBV11-2
CASSLSRGEKTQYF,TGTGCCAGCAGTTTATCCCGGGGGGAGAAGACCCAGTACTTC,-,TRBJ2-5,TRBD2,TRBV27
CASQGTAYEQYF,TGTGCCAGCCAGGGGACGGCCTACGAGCAGTACTTC,-,TRBJ2-7,-,TRBV28
CASSVRTGLDSPLHF,TGTGCCAGCAGTGTGAGGACAGGCTTGGATTCACCCCTCCACTTT,-,TRBJ1-6,TRBD1,TRBV7-2
CASSVGGSLSLNEKLFF,TGTGCCAGCAGCGTAGGAGGGTCCCTATCCCTTAATGAAAAACTGTTTTTT,-,TRBJ1-4,-,TRBV9
CASSQQGSVNTEAFF,TGTGCCAGCAGTCAACAGGGTAGTGTGAACACTGAAGCTTTCTTT,-,TRBJ1-1,-,TRBV2
CASARVTTDTQYF,TGTGCCAGCGCCAGGGTGACCACAGATACGCAGTATTTT,-,TRBJ2-3,-,TRBV7-3
CASTMQGFSTEAFF,TGTGCCAGTACCATGCAGGGGTTTAGCACTGAAGCTTTCTTT,-,TRBJ1-1,-,TRBV19
CAWSGQTNTEAFF,TGTGCCTGGAGTGGACAGACTAACACTGAAGCTTTCTTT,-,TRBJ1-1,-,TRBV30
CASSEGGAYEQYF,TGCGCCAGCAGTGAGGGGGGGGCCTACGAGCAGTACTTC,-,TRBJ2-7,TRBD2,TRBV10-2
CASSRDSGSYNEQFF,TGTGCCAGTAGTAGGGATAGCGGGAGCTACAATGAGCAGTTCTTC,-,TRBJ2-1,TRBD2,TRBV19
CASSSPAGESYGELFF,TGTGCCAGCAGTTCTCCGGCAGGGGAAAGTTACGGGGAGCTGTTTTTT,-,TRBJ2-2,-,TRBV25-1
CASSLLAGEADTQYF,TGTGCCAGCAGCTTGCTAGCGGGAGAGGCAGATACGCAGTATTTT,-,TRBJ2-3,TRBD2,TRBV5-4
CASSFNRLAGGDTQYF,TGTGCCAGCAGCTTCAATCGACTAGCGGGAGGGGATACGCAGTATTTT,once,TRBJ2-3,TRBD2,TRBV13
CASSKDGQGAHYGYTF,TGTGCCAGCAGCAAAGACGGACAGGGGGCCCACTATGGCTACACCTTC,once,TRBJ1-2,-,TRBV21-1
CASSPVGGGADTQYF,TGTGCCAGCAGCCCGGTTGGAGGAGGGGCAGATACGCAGTATTTT,-,TRBJ2-3,-,TRBV7-3
CASLPGGTGTYEQYF,TGCGCCAGCCTCCCCGGAGGGACAGGGACGTACGAGCAGTACTTC,-,TRBJ2-7,TRBD1,TRBV5-1
CASSEVAGGTDTQYF,TGTGCCAGCAGTGAAGTGGCGGGAGGCACAGATACGCAGTATTTT,-,TRBJ2-3,TRBD2,TRBV6-1
CASSHRGETEAFF,TGTGCCAGCAGTCACAGGGGAGAGACTGAAGCTTTCTTT,-,TRBJ1-1,TRBD1,TRBV6-6
CASSLRTGGFYGYTF,TGTGCCAGCAGTCTCCGGACAGGGGGTTTCTATGGCTACACCTTC,-,TRBJ1-2,TRBD1,TRBV27
CAIQAEGQGPQHF,TGTGCAATCCAGGCGGAGGGTCAGGGGCCCCAGCATTTT,-,TRBJ1-5,-,TRBV10-3
CASSEGELAGVLTGELFF,TGTGCCAGCAGTGAAGGGGAACTAGCGGGAGTTTTAACCGGGGAGCTGTTTTTT,-,TRBJ2-2,TRBD2,TRBV6-1
CASKQGQETQYF,TGTGCCAGTAAGCAGGGCCAAGAGACCCAGTACTTC,-,TRBJ2-5,-,TRBV19
CASSGKRNTGELFF,TGTGCCAGCAGCGGAAAGAGGAACACCGGGGAGCTGTTTTTT,-,TRBJ2-2,-,TRBV9
CASSGDSLQHF,TGTGCCAGCAGTGGGGACAGTCTCCAGCATTTT,-,TRBJ1-5,TRBD1,TRBV2
CASSLPGNIQYF,TGTGCCAGCAGCTTGCCGGGAAACATTCAGTACTTC,-,TRBJ2-4,-,TRBV7-2
CASSYRPSGRETQYF,TGTGCCAGCAGTTACCGGCCTAGCGGGAGAGAGACCCAGTACTTC,-,TRBJ2-5,TRBD2,TRBV6-2/TRBV6-3
CATSGRTSGHQTQETQYF,TGTGCCACCAGTGGGAGGACTAGCGGGCACCAAACTCAAGAGACCCAGTACTTC,-,TRBJ2-5,TRBD2,TRBV24-1
CASSYWGGTGDTDTQYF,TGTGCCAGCAGTTACTGGGGGGGGACGGGAGACACAGATACGCAGTATTTT,-,TRBJ2-3,TRBD2,TRBV6-2/TRBV6-3
CASSTQLFGELFF,TGTGCCAGCAGTACACAGCTCTTCGGGGAGCTGTTTTTT,-,TRBJ2-2,-,TRBV28
CASSSGTWVHEQYF,TGTGCCAGCAGTTCCGGGACATGGGTACACGAGCAGTACTTC,-,TRBJ2-7,-,TRBV11-2
CASLRAGDDEQFF,TGTGCCAGCCTAAGGGCGGGAGACGATGAGCAGTTCTTC,-,TRBJ2-1,TRBD2,TRBV12-3/TRBV12-4